These T cell receptor beta chains were read from a single sample in a study of blood T cell repertoires in COVID-19. Assay used: immunoSEQ multiplex PCR; TCRdb lists only in-frame clones, some missing. This repertoire shows more than 150,000 clones, about 84% found once; its top ten account for 6.5% to 8.5%. Sequenced sample: peripheral blood. The receptors were sampled from a human donor in a cohort sampled during active COVID-19. CDR3s include the opening cysteine and the closing phenylalanine or tryptophan.

>TRBV4-1
CASSQYDSLNSPLHF
>TRBV27
CASSLQGLTTEAFF
>TRBV7-8
CASSLGLGSGYTF
>TRBV7-2
CASSLAISLEGTEAFF
>TRBV5-1
CASSWTSEITDTQYF
>TRBV23-1
CASSQPFGDREGPYEQYF
>TRBV5-1
CASSLFTSGGAGYNEQFF
>TRBV5-5
CASSPSVTGTNYGYTF
>TRBV5-1
CASSPARDRATYEQYF
>TRBV5-1
CASRTQDRIHEQYF
>TRBV4-1
CASSQEGDSLEETQYF
>TRBV11-2
CASSFIDRGVTEAFF
>TRBV5-4
CASSPDRVVYEQYF
>TRBV3-1/TRBV3-2
CASSQDGGQGYEQYF
>TRBV30
CACMLPGQANYGYTF
>TRBV7-3
CASSSGTSGRTDTQYF